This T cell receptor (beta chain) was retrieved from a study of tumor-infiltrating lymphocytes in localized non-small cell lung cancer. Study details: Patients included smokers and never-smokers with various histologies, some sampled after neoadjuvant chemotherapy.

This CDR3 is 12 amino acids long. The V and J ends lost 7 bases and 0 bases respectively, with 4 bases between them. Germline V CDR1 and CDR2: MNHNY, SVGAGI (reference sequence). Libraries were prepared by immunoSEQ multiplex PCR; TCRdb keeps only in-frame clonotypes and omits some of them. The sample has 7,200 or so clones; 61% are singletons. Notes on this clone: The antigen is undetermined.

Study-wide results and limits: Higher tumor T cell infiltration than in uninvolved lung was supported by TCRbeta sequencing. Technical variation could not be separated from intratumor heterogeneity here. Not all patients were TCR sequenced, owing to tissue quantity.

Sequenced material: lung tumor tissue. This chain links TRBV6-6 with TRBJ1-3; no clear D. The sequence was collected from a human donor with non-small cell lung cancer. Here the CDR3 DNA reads TGTGCCAGCACAATCTCTGGAAACACCATATATTTT. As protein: CASTISGNTIYF.